Presented here are 24 T cell receptor beta chains from one specimen sequenced in a study of T cells in Graves' hyperthyroidism and ophthalmopathy. RNA transcripts yielded amplified TCR beta CDR3 regions. HTBI primers were used for first-round RT-PCR of the TCR CDR3. TCRdb itself ran the multiplex PCR reads through MiXCR, one entry per CDR3 protein. Of 640,000 or so distinct CDR3 sequences detected, 14% to 15% appear once; the ten largest clones hold 3.5% to 4.5%. The source material was blood. Source of these receptors: a woman between 40 and 55 years old with Graves' ophthalmopathy.

V is TRBV11-2 and J is TRBJ2-7, with 9 bases lining up with TRBD1. J was trimmed by 5 bases and V by 1 base; bases with no gene match: 3. Germline V lookup: CDR1 SGHAT, CDR2 FQNNGV. The CDR3 loop spans 14 amino acids. CDR3 loop: CASSLGGTGNEQYF. The CDR3 DNA follows: TGTGCCAGCAGCTTAGGAGGGACAGGGAACGAGCAGTACTTC.

At least ten counts were recorded for this clonotype. The chain couples TRBV6-1 to TRBJ1-2; 11 bases fit TRBD1. The CDR3 contains 15 residues. The trim removed 6 bases at V and 4 bases at J, leaving 7 bases unmatched. CDR1 and CDR2 (germline): MNHNS, SASEGT. This CDR3 reads CASRSGQGAFYGYTF. The CDR3 DNA sequence: TGTGCCAGCAGGTCTGGACAGGGGGCGTTCTATGGCTACACCTTC.

This clonotype was seen repeatedly, ten times or more. The chain couples TRBV6-5 to TRBJ2-2; tentatively, D is TRBD2 (5 bases). Germline CDR1 reads MNHEY; CDR2 reads SVGAGI. Trimming took off 4 bases at V and 5 bases at J, with 17 bases between the two ends. CDR3 length equals 16 residues. The CDR3, as DNA: TGTGCCAGCAGTTGGGAGACGACGGTAATAACCGGGGAGCTGTTTTTT. Translation: CASSWETTVITGELFF.

This clonotype was seen ten or more times. This rearrangement joins TRBV28 to TRBJ2-5; 14 nucleotides align to TRBD2. V lost 4 bases and J lost 4; bases outside the gene matches: 8. CDR1 MDHEN and CDR2 SYDVKM come from the germline V gene. There are 17 residues in the CDR3. This CDR3 reads CASSSRGLAGVLETQYF. The CDR3 region has the DNA TGTGCCAGCAGTTCTCGGGGACTAGCGGGAGTATTAGAGACCCAGTACTTC.

This chain uses TRBV12-5 with TRBJ1-1; D gene unclear. Germline-derived CDR1 and CDR2 are LGHNT and FRNRAP. Trimming removed 5 bases from V and 6 bases from J, with 10 bases in between. CDR3 length: 12 amino acids. CDR3 region: CASGPQMAEAFF. The CDR3 DNA follows: TGTGCTAGTGGTCCGCAGATGGCTGAAGCTTTCTTT.

The chain joins TRBV20-1 to TRBJ1-1; D remains unclear. There are 14 residues in the CDR3. Germline V gene lookup returns CDR1 DFQATT and CDR2 SNEGSKA (reference sequence). V gave up 5 bases and J gave up 1 base, with 14 bases separating them. DNA of the CDR3: TGCAGTGCTTACTCAGCATGGTCGAACACTGAAGCTTTCTTT. It translates to CSAYSAWSNTEAFF.

The chain employs TRBV28 and TRBJ1-1; no clear D. CDR3 length: 15 residues. Germline-derived CDR1 and CDR2 are MDHEN and SYDVKM. The V end was cut by 3 bases, the J end by 0 bases, with 11 bases between. CDR3 sequence (DNA): TGTGCCAGCAGTTTCTCCCTAAAGGTGAACACTGAAGCTTTCTTT. It yields the protein CASSFSLKVNTEAFF.

This clonotype was recorded many times. The V gene is TRBV30, the J gene TRBJ1-1; D possibly corresponds to TRBD1 (5 bases). Between the trimmed V and J ends, which lost 4 bases and 3 bases, there was a span of 18 bases. The CDR3 is made up of 15 amino acids. CDR1 is GTSNPN, CDR2 SVGIG, per germline (reference sequence). CDR3 region: CAWNRGIGEDTEAFF. CDR3 nucleotide sequence: TGTGCCTGGAATAGGGGAATCGGGGAGGACACTGAAGCTTTCTTT. The whole variable domain, remainder taken from reference TRBV30 and TRBJ1-1, is SQTIHQWPATLVQPVGSPLSLECTVEGTSNPNLYWYRQAAGRGLQLLFYSVGIGQISSEVPQNLSASRPQDRQFILSSKKLLLSDSGFYLCAWNRGIGEDTEAFFGQGTRLTVV.

This clonotype was observed many times. The genes are TRBV30 and TRBJ1-1; unclear D gene. Trimming removed 0 bases at V and 5 bases at J, with 10 bases between. Germline CDR1 reads GTSNPN; CDR2 reads SVGIG (reference sequence). The CDR3 has 13 amino acids. The CDR3 nucleotides are TGTGCCTGGAGTGTTCAGATGGATACTGAAGCTTTCTTT. As protein: CAWSVQMDTEAFF.

This clonotype occurred many times. The chain couples TRBV27 to TRBJ1-5, with D maybe TRBD1 (5 bases). The germline V and J ends were trimmed by 5 bases and 5 bases, with 16 bases remaining between them. The CDR3 runs to 15 residues. From germline, CDR1 is MNHEY and CDR2 SMNVEV (reference sequence). In DNA form, the CDR3 reads TGTGCCAGCAGTCCACCCCGCAGGGCGGATCAGCCCCAGCATTTT. Translated: CASSPPRRADQPQHF.

This clonotype was recorded many times. DNA for the CDR3: TGTGCCAGCGGCCGAGTGAACACTGAAGCTTTCTTT. Protein sequence: CASGRVNTEAFF. The gene calls are TRBV6-5 and TRBJ1-1; unclear D gene. The germline V and J ends were trimmed by 8 bases and 0 bases, with 7 bases remaining between them. Germline-derived CDR1 and CDR2 are MNHEY and SVGAGI. The CDR3 loop spans 12 amino acids.

This chain links TRBV7-9 with TRBJ1-1; D unresolved. The V gene lost 8 bases and the J gene lost 6 bases, with 10 bases spanning the gap. The CDR3 sequence is 11 residues long. CDR1 is SEHNR and CDR2 is FQNEAQ in the germline V gene (reference sequence). This CDR3 reads CASATEAEAFF. CDR3 bases: TGTGCCAGCGCGACGGAGGCTGAAGCTTTCTTT.

The sample holds many counts of this clonotype. V and J are TRBV12-3 or TRBV12-4 and TRBJ2-2; no firm D call. V gave up 3 bases and J gave up 0 bases, with 11 bases separating them. This CDR3 comprises 16 residues. The CDR3, as DNA: TGTGCCAGCAGTTTTTTGCTGCCTACGAACACCGGGGAGCTGTTTTTT. It is translated as CASSFLLPTNTGELFF.

Only a few counts were recorded for this clonotype. V and J are TRBV19 and TRBJ2-5; unclear D gene. Germline V gene lookup returns CDR1 LNHDA and CDR2 SQIVND (reference sequence). CDR3 length: 12 amino acids. V lost 8 bases and J 5 bases, leaving 12 bases between the germline ends. The CDR3, as DNA: TGTGCCAGTGGCTCCCCATCGGAGACCCAGTACTTC. It encodes CASGSPSETQYF.

This clonotype appeared many times. This rearrangement joins TRBV28 to TRBJ2-5, with 13 positions matching TRBD2. CDR1 and CDR2 (germline): MDHEN, SYDVKM. The ends lost 3 bases at V and 4 bases at J; junction bases unmatched: 5. This CDR3 spans 16 amino acids. CDR3 nucleotide sequence: TGTGCCAGCAGTTTCCGGACTAGCGGGAGTGCAGAGACCCAGTACTTC. Amino acid sequence: CASSFRTSGSAETQYF.

This clonotype came up a few times. This may come from a read error, since a much larger clone is one base off. The rearrangement joins TRBV3-1 to TRBJ1-5; D is possibly TRBD1 (5 bases). V lost 0 bases to trimming and J lost 7 bases, with 19 bases between them. The CDR3 has 17 residues. Germline lookup yields CDR1 LGHDT and CDR2 YNNKEL (reference sequence). DNA of the CDR3: TGTGCCAGCAGCCAAGATCTGTTGAGGGGTCCCAGGCAGCCCCAGCATTTT. Its translation: CASSQDLLRGPRQPQHF. Looking up the rest from reference TRBV3-1 and TRBJ1-5 gives the full variable domain: DTAVSQTPKYLVTQMGNDKSIKCEQNLGHDTMYWYKQDSKKFLKIMFSYNNKELIINETVPNRFSPKSPDKAHLNLHINSLELGDSAVYFCASSQDLLRGPRQPQHFGDGTRLSIL.

V gene TRBV19 combines with J gene TRBJ2-5; no firm D call. Germline-derived CDR1 and CDR2 are LNHDA and SQIVND (reference sequence). V gave up 3 bases and J gave up 2 bases, with 10 bases separating them. The CDR3 is 14 amino acids. CDR3 DNA: TGTGCCAGTAGTATGGTATTCCGTCAAGAGACCCAGTACTTC. Protein product: CASSMVFRQETQYF.

This clonotype was counted ten times or more. DNA for the CDR3: TGTGCCGCCCATCGTTTGAACCAAGAGACCCAGTACTTC. Translation: CAAHRLNQETQYF. The rearrangement uses TRBV6-1 and TRBJ2-5; the D is unclear. This CDR3 has 13 amino acids. Deletions cut 11 bases from V and 0 bases from J, with 13 bases between. CDR1 is MNHNS, CDR2 SASEGT, per germline.

This clonotype was observed many times. The chain links TRBV6-2 or TRBV6-3 to TRBJ1-5; the D gene is possibly TRBD1 (5 bases). CDR1 is MNHEY, CDR2 SVGEGT, per germline. CDR3 length: 12 amino acids. The V gene lost 4 bases and the J gene lost 6 bases, with 7 bases spanning the gap. The CDR3 protein is CASSWGSQPQHF. DNA of the CDR3: TGTGCCAGCAGTTGGGGCAGTCAGCCCCAGCATTTT.

V is TRBV28 and J is TRBJ2-4; maybe TRBD1 (6 bases). Germline CDR1 MDHEN, CDR2 SYDVKM. This CDR3 spans 15 amino acids. Trimming took 5 bases from V and 1 from J, leaving 12 bases between them. This CDR3 reads CASSGRGGAKNIQYF. CDR3 sequence (DNA): TGTGCCAGCAGTGGCAGGGGTGGTGCCAAAAACATTCAGTACTTC.

This clonotype was observed at least ten times. This rearrangement joins TRBV19 to TRBJ1-5; the D is unclear. V gave up 3 bases and J gave up 0 bases, with 15 bases separating them. This CDR3 region has 17 residues. Germline V gives CDR1 LNHDA, CDR2 SQIVND (reference sequence). The CDR3: CASSILVAADSNQPQHF. CDR3 in DNA: TGTGCCAGTAGTATTTTAGTTGCGGCAGATAGCAATCAGCCCCAGCATTTT.

The sample holds a few counts of this clonotype. This may be a read error, as it is one base from a much larger clone. The V gene is TRBV7-2, the J gene TRBJ2-5, with D tentatively TRBD2 (5 bases). The CDR3 loop spans 14 amino acids. CDR1 and CDR2 (germline): SGHTA, FQGNSA. CDR3 nucleotides: TGTGCCAGCAGCTTAGGACAATCGAGGGAGACCCAGCACTTC. It translates to CASSLGQSRETQHF.

The CDR3 protein is CASEKNPGIYEQYF. DNA for the CDR3: TGTGCCAGCGAAAAAAATCCAGGGATCTACGAGCAGTACTTC. The genes are TRBV6-1 and TRBJ2-7; D possibly corresponds to TRBD1 (5 bases). CDR1 is MNHNS, CDR2 SASEGT, per germline. The V and J ends lost 8 bases and 3 bases respectively, with 17 bases between them. This CDR3 comprises 14 residues.

This clonotype appeared many times. The chain recombines TRBV29-1 with TRBJ1-1; no firm D call. Germline CDR1 and CDR2: SQVTM and ANQGSEA. Trimming removed 3 bases at V and 3 bases at J, with 5 bases between. The CDR3 consists of 11 residues. DNA for the CDR3: TGCAGCGTTGACCCGTACACTGAAGCTTTCTTT. Protein sequence: CSVDPYTEAFF. Using reference TRBV29-1 and TRBJ1-1 for the parts outside the CDR3, the full variable domain is SAVISQKPSRDICQRGTSLTIQCQVDSQVTMMFWYRQQPGQSLTLIATANQGSEATYESGFVIDKFPISRPNLTFSTLTVSNMSPEDSSIYLCSVDPYTEAFFGQGTRLTVV.